The 5 T cell receptor beta chains below were found in one sample sequenced in a study of blood T cells in healthy people across ages. A second roughly 7 to 12 cycle PCR used barcoded and J-beta primers. TCRdb reprocessed the 5' RACE reads with MiXCR, giving one entry per CDR3 protein. The table has 1.5 million to 2 million distinct CDR3 sequences, less than 50% seen once. The sample consisted of blood. The receptor source for this set is a woman aged 40 to 50 in good health.

V is TRBV25-1 and J is TRBJ1-1; D may be TRBD1 (6 bases). From germline, CDR1 is MGHDK and CDR2 SYGVNS. The germline V and J ends were trimmed by 1 base and 8 bases, with 14 bases remaining between them. There are 14 residues in the CDR3. In DNA form, the CDR3 reads TGTGCCAGCAGTGAATGGGGGCGTGCCGGGGAAGCTTTCTTT. It specifies CASSEWGRAGEAFF.

The chain uses TRBV20-1 and TRBJ2-7; the match to TRBD2 covers 11 bases. This CDR3 region has 21 residues. V lost 5 bases, J lost 4 bases, and 28 bases stayed unmatched. CDR1 is DFQATT, CDR2 SNEGSKA, per germline (reference sequence). The CDR3 loop is CSALTPFEIAGGPVSRYEQYF. The CDR3 DNA reads TGCAGTGCTCTCACCCCATTCGAGATAGCGGGGGGGCCAGTTTCACGTTACGAGCAGTACTTC.

The genes are TRBV5-5 and TRBJ2-5, with TRBD2 as a possible D gene (7 bases). Trimming shortened V by 4 bases and J by 2 bases, and 18 bases separated the two germline ends. Germline V gives CDR1 SGHKS, CDR2 YYEKEE (reference sequence). The length of the CDR3 is 16 residues. For the CDR3, the DNA is TGTGCCAGCAGCCCGGAATGGGGGGGCTTTCAAGAGACCCAGTACTTC. Amino acid sequence: CASSPEWGGFQETQYF.

This chain's CDR3 is CSARDKSSQLRADSSYNEQYF. For the CDR3, the DNA is TGCAGTGCTAGAGATAAATCGTCCCAGCTACGAGCGGACAGCTCCTACAATGAGCAGTACTTC. V gene TRBV20-1 combines with J gene TRBJ2-7; TRBD1 might be the D (6 bases). The V end lost 0 bases, the J end lost 7 bases, and 37 bases lay between the germline ends. Germline loops: CDR1 DFQATT, CDR2 SNEGSKA (reference sequence). The CDR3 contains 21 residues.

The J gene is TRBJ1-4, the V gene TRBV7-9; maybe TRBD1 (5 bases). Germline V lookup: CDR1 SEHNR, CDR2 FQNEAQ (reference sequence). CDR3 length: 16 amino acids. V shed 5 bases and J shed 5 bases, with 18 bases lying between them. CDR3 nucleotide sequence: TGTGCCAGCAGCGCCACCGCGACAGACGAAAATGAAAAACTGTTTTTT. Protein: CASSATATDENEKLFF.